The next 27 T cell receptor beta chains were all read from a single sample in a study of T cell changes during pregnancy in multiple sclerosis (dated 2019 in TCRdb). The library was produced with the immunoSEQ multiplex PCR assay. TCRdb mirrors the immuneACCESS table, restricted to in-frame sequences. Some clones are absent from its copies; in checked studies, under half trace to an unresolved V gene, and the reason for the others is unknown. The table for this sample lists just over 60,000 clones; about nine tenths of them were counted only once. The top ten hold 2.5% to 3% of the sample. Material: peripheral blood, obtained in the second trimester of pregnancy. The receptors come from a female donor in good health, enrolled as a control in a pregnancy study.

CDR3 nucleotide sequence: TGTGCCAGCAGCGAGGTTACAGGAGGGAATTACAATGAGCAGTTCTTC. Its protein product is CASSEVTGGNYNEQFF. V is TRBV7-2 and J is TRBJ2-1; weak D call: TRBD2 (6 bases). V lost 5 bases and J 4 bases, leaving 18 bases between the germline ends. The CDR3 sequence is 16 residues long. Per the germline V gene, CDR1 is SGHTA and CDR2 is FQGNSA.

The rearrangement uses TRBV18 and TRBJ1-2, with unresolved D. Trimming cost V 0 bases and J 1 base, with 9 bases left between them. Germline CDR1 and CDR2: KGHSH and LQKENI. The CDR3 is 15 amino acids. CDR3 DNA: TGTGCCAGCTCACCACCCGGTGGAGATAACTATGGCTACACCTTC. Protein: CASSPPGGDNYGYTF.

The rearrangement uses TRBV7-9 and TRBJ1-2, with D unresolved. Trimming stripped 5 bases from V and 0 bases from J, with 13 bases between. The CDR3 consists of 15 residues. Per germline, CDR1 SEHNR and CDR2 FQNEAQ (reference sequence). In nucleotides, the CDR3 is TGTGCCAGCAGCCCCTATTCCGGTTCTAACTATGGCTACACCTTC. This translates into CASSPYSGSNYGYTF.

The chain combines TRBV29-1 with TRBJ1-2; TRBD1 is a possible D gene (6 bases). The CDR3 is 12 amino acids. The V end was cut by 2 bases, the J end by 5 bases, with 9 bases between. Germline values: CDR1 SQVTM, CDR2 ANQGSEA. CDR3 region: CSVEPGAYGYTF. CDR3 bases: TGCAGCGTTGAACCAGGGGCGTATGGCTACACCTTC. The variable domain in full, completed from reference TRBV29-1 and TRBJ1-2, reads SAVISQKPSRDICQRGTSLTIQCQVDSQVTMMFWYRQQPGQSLTLIATANQGSEATYESGFVIDKFPISRPNLTFSTLTVSNMSPEDSSIYLCSVEPGAYGYTFGSGTRLTVV.

The sample holds one count of this clone. The junction and the germline gene differ at one end; a read error may be behind it. The rearrangement uses TRBV4-3 and TRBJ2-7; TRBD2 aligns across 14 bases. Germline CDR1 is LGHNA and CDR2 is YSLEER. This CDR3 is built from 15 residues. The CDR3: CVSSLGLAGAYEQYF. CDR3 nucleotides: TGCGTCAGCAGCCTGGGACTAGCGGGAGCCTACGAGCAGTACTTC.

The chain combines TRBV30 with TRBJ2-1; 7 bases match TRBD2. This CDR3 comprises 15 residues. V shed 2 bases and J 9 bases; nucleotides not matched to a gene: 13. CDR1 and CDR2 (germline): GTSNPN, SVGIG (reference sequence). This CDR3 is CAWSWPAGGFGEQFF. DNA of the CDR3: TGTGCCTGGAGTTGGCCAGCCGGGGGGTTCGGTGAGCAGTTCTTC.

V is TRBV4-1 and J is TRBJ1-2; no definite D call. The CDR3 runs to 16 residues. CDR1 and CDR2 (germline): MGHRA, YSYEKL. V was clipped by 2 bases and J by 3 bases, with 16 bases between them. The CDR3 bases are TGCGCCAGCAGCCAACCCCGGACTGGGTCTTACTATGGCTACACCTTC. This translates into CASSQPRTGSYYGYTF.

Concerning this clone: The junction shows a germline mismatch at one end, possibly a read error. This rearrangement joins TRBV7-7 to TRBJ2-1; D possibly corresponds to TRBD1 (5 bases). CDR1 SSHAT and CDR2 FNYEAQ come from the germline V gene (reference sequence). The CDR3 is made up of 15 amino acids. CDR3 nucleotide sequence: TGTGCTAGCAGCTTAGACGTTGGGGCCCACAATGAGCAGTTCTTC. It specifies CASSLDVGAHNEQFF.

This clone was seen only once. One end of the junction varies from germline; a read error may be responsible. The J gene is TRBJ2-3, the V gene TRBV18, with TRBD1 matching 9 bases. CDR1 is KGHSH and CDR2 is LQKENI in the germline V gene. CDR3 length: 15 residues. As DNA, the CDR3 is TGTGCCAGCTCACCAACGGACAGGGGCACGGATACGCAGTATTTT. The encoded protein is CASSPTDRGTDTQYF.

This chain connects TRBV7-2 to TRBJ2-1; D is possibly TRBD1 (6 bases). Germline CDR1 reads SGHTA; CDR2 reads FQGNSA. V lost 7 bases, J lost 5 bases, and 15 bases lay in between. CDR3 length equals 14 residues. CDR3 loop: CASKRQALDNEQFF. CDR3 DNA sequence: TGTGCCAGCAAGAGACAGGCATTGGACAATGAGCAGTTCTTC.

The chain links TRBV5-5 to TRBJ2-5, with a tentative D call TRBD1 (6 bases). The CDR3 extends over 13 amino acids. Germline V gives CDR1 SGHKS, CDR2 YYEKEE (reference sequence). Deletions cut 3 bases from V and 5 bases from J, with 11 bases between. The CDR3 region is CASSSTGTETQYF. CDR3 DNA: TGTGCCAGCAGCTCGACAGGCACCGAGACCCAGTACTTC.

This chain connects TRBV28 to TRBJ2-5; the D gene is possibly TRBD2 (6 bases). Germline lookup yields CDR1 MDHEN and CDR2 SYDVKM. The CDR3 consists of 14 residues. Trimming shortened V by 8 bases and J by 1 base, and 14 bases separated the two germline ends. CDR3 sequence reads: CASRPGGVQETQYF. In nucleotides, the CDR3 is TGTGCCAGCCGTCCCGGAGGGGTCCAAGAGACCCAGTACTTC.

This chain uses TRBV13 with TRBJ2-7; tentative D call: TRBD2 (6 bases). V lost 1 base, J lost 7 bases, and 20 bases lay in between. In germline, CDR1 is PRHDT, CDR2 FYEKMQ (reference sequence). The CDR3 runs to 16 residues. The CDR3: CASSLEAGGKVSEQYF. DNA of the CDR3: TGTGCCAGCAGCTTAGAAGCGGGCGGGAAGGTGAGTGAGCAGTACTTC.

The gene calls are TRBV6-6 and TRBJ1-2, with TRBD1 matching over 7 bases. The V gene end was trimmed by 5 bases and the J gene end by 7 bases; junction bases not matched to a gene: 16. There are 16 residues in the CDR3. Germline V lookup: CDR1 MNHNY, CDR2 SVGAGI (reference sequence). The CDR3 protein is CASSGDREEGARGYTF. Written as DNA, the CDR3 is TGTGCCAGCAGTGGCGACAGAGAGGAGGGGGCCCGTGGCTACACCTTC.

The chain links TRBV5-1 to TRBJ2-2; 16 positions agree with TRBD2. With 2 bases clipped from V and 5 bases from J, the junction kept 6 bases outside the gene matches. The CDR3 consists of 18 residues. From germline, CDR1 is SGHRS and CDR2 YFSETQ. CDR3 DNA: TGCGCCAGCAGCTTCGGGACTAGCGGGAGGGCCAGTACCGGGGAGCTGTTTTTT. Its translation: CASSFGTSGRASTGELFF. Filled out from reference TRBV5-1 and TRBJ2-2, the complete variable domain reads KAGVTQTPRYLIKTRGQQVTLSCSPISGHRSVSWYQQTPGQGLQFLFEYFSETQRNKGNFPGRFSGRQFSNSRSEMNVSTLELGDSALYLCASSFGTSGRASTGELFFGEGSRLTVL.

This rearrangement joins TRBV18 to TRBJ1-6, with TRBD1 identical over 7 bases. CDR1 KGHSH and CDR2 LQKENI come from the germline V gene. The CDR3 contains 13 residues. After removal of 5 bases from V and 10 bases from J, the junction contained 5 bases not matched to a gene. This CDR3 is CASSADRASPLHF. DNA of the CDR3: TGTGCCAGCTCAGCCGACAGGGCCTCACCCCTCCACTTT. Looking up the rest from reference TRBV18 and TRBJ1-6 gives the full variable domain: NAGVMQNPRHLVRRRGQEARLRCSPMKGHSHVYWYRQLPEEGLKFMVYLQKENIIDESGMPKERFSAEFPKEGPSILRIQQVVRGDSAAYFCASSADRASPLHFGNGTRLTVT.

This chain joins TRBV7-9 and TRBJ2-5; D might be TRBD2 (5 bases). This CDR3 has 13 residues. Germline CDR1 reads SEHNR; CDR2 reads FQNEAQ (reference sequence). The V end was cut by 7 bases, the J end by 5 bases, with 14 bases between. In DNA form, the CDR3 reads TGTGCCAGCAAACTAGGGTTACGGGAGACCCAGTACTTC. Protein sequence: CASKLGLRETQYF.

V is TRBV18 and J is TRBJ2-1, with a weak D call TRBD1 (6 bases). The CDR3 is made up of 14 amino acids. Germline values: CDR1 KGHSH, CDR2 LQKENI. Trimming pared 3 bases from V and 9 bases from J, leaving 15 bases between. The CDR3 nucleotides read TGTGCCAGCTCACCGCAAGGCCAGGGGAGTGAGCAGTTCTTC. This codes for CASSPQGQGSEQFF.

With regard to this clone: Other nucleotide sequences in the sample specify the same CDR3. The chain links TRBV6-5 to TRBJ1-1, with D tentatively TRBD1 (5 bases). V was cut by 2 bases and J by 1 base, with 14 bases left in between. The CDR3 extends over 16 amino acids. CDR1 and CDR2 (germline): MNHEY, SVGAGI. CDR3 sequence (DNA): TGTGCCAGCAGTTACCGTCCTCCGACAGCGAACACTGAAGCTTTCTTT. Translating gives CASSYRPPTANTEAFF.

V and J are TRBV11-2 and TRBJ2-1; the match to TRBD2 covers 7 bases. J lost 8 bases, V lost 11 bases, and 9 bases had no gene match. Germline lookup yields CDR1 SGHAT and CDR2 FQNNGV. This CDR3 has 12 residues. The CDR3 DNA sequence: TGTGCCTCCGGGTTTGGGGGGGATGAGCAGTTCTTC. This encodes CASGFGGDEQFF.

The rearrangement uses TRBV11-2 and TRBJ1-4; D may be TRBD1 (6 bases). Per the germline V gene, CDR1 is SGHAT and CDR2 is FQNNGV. The CDR3 is 14 amino acids. V was clipped by 7 bases and J by 3 bases, with 12 bases between them. The CDR3 DNA reads TGTGCCAGCACCCCAGGACAGCCTAATGAAAAACTGTTTTTT. Encoded protein: CASTPGQPNEKLFF.

The chain carries TRBV9 and TRBJ2-5; 13 bases match TRBD2. V was pared by 2 bases and J by 4 bases, with 8 bases of the junction left unmatched. The length of the CDR3 is 17 residues. Germline V gene data show CDR1 as SGDLS and CDR2 as YYNGEE. CDR3 coding DNA: TGTGCCAGCAGCGTCGGACTAGCGGGGGATCCCCGAGAGACCCAGTACTTC. Encoded protein: CASSVGLAGDPRETQYF.

The J gene is TRBJ2-6, the V gene TRBV6-1; unclear D gene. V was cut by 2 bases and J by 0 bases, with 5 bases left in between. The germline V gene encodes CDR1 MNHNS and CDR2 SASEGT. The CDR3 runs 15 residues. This CDR3 is CASSESHSGANVLTF. DNA of the CDR3: TGTGCCAGCAGTGAAAGCCACTCTGGGGCCAACGTCCTGACTTTC.

V is TRBV7-9 and J is TRBJ1-4, with D possibly TRBD1 on 6 matching bases. Trimming stripped 5 bases from V and 0 bases from J, with 16 bases between. The CDR3 extends over 17 amino acids. Germline V CDR1 and CDR2: SEHNR, FQNEAQ (reference sequence). CDR3 in amino acids: CASSPKGGGATNEKLFF. The CDR3 nucleotides read TGTGCCAGCAGCCCAAAAGGGGGGGGTGCAACTAATGAAAAACTGTTTTTT.

The count of this clone is one. The V and J genes are TRBV19 and TRBJ2-2; 8 nucleotides line up with TRBD1. V dropped 9 bases and J dropped 7; count of bases not matched to a gene: 10. In germline, CDR1 is LNHDA, CDR2 SQIVND (reference sequence). The CDR3 has 14 residues. Here the CDR3 reads CASASGQGYGELFF. The CDR3 DNA follows: TGTGCCAGCGCCTCCGGACAGGGATACGGGGAGCTGTTTTTT.

The V gene is TRBV9, the J gene TRBJ1-2; 8 positions agree with TRBD1. J lost 4 bases, V lost 3 bases, and 5 bases had no gene match. This CDR3 spans 14 amino acids. Germline values: CDR1 SGDLS, CDR2 YYNGEE. The CDR3 DNA follows: TGTGCCAGCAGCGGGCCGGGACAGGTCTATGGCTACACCTTC. This codes for CASSGPGQVYGYTF. Together with reference TRBV9 and TRBJ1-2, the CDR3 gives the full variable domain: DSGVTQTPKHLITATGQRVTLRCSPRSGDLSVYWYQQSLDQGLQFLIQYYNGEERAKGNILERFSAQQFPDLHSELNLSSLELGDSALYFCASSGPGQVYGYTFGSGTRLTVV.

The V gene is TRBV4-2, the J gene TRBJ2-3, with TRBD1 identical over 7 bases. The CDR3 length is 15 residues. Per germline, CDR1 LGHNA and CDR2 YNFKEQ. J lost 2 bases, V lost 2 bases, and 4 bases had no gene match. CDR3 DNA sequence: TGTGCCAGCAGCCAACGACAGGGTTACACAGATACGCAGTATTTT. Translating it yields CASSQRQGYTDTQYF.